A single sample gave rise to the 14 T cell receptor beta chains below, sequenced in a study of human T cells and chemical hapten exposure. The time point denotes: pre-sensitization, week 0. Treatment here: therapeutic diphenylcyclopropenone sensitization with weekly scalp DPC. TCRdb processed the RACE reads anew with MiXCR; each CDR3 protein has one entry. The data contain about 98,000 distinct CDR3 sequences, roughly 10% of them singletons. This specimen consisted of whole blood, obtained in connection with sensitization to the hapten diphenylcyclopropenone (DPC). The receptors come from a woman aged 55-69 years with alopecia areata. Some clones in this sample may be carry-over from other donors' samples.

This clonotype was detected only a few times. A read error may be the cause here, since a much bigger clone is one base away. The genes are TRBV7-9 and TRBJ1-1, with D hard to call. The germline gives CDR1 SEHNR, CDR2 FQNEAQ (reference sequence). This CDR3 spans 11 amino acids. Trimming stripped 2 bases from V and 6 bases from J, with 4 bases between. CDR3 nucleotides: TGTGCCAGCAGCTTAAACGCTGAAGCTTTCTTT. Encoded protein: CASSLNAEAFF.

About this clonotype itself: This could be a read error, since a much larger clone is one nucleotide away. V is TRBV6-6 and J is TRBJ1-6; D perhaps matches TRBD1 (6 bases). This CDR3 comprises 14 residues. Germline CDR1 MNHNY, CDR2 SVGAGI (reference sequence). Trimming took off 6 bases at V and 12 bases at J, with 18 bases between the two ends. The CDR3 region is CASSRNRVKLPLHF. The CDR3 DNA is TGTGCCAGCAGCCGGAACAGGGTGAAATTACCCCTCCACTTT.

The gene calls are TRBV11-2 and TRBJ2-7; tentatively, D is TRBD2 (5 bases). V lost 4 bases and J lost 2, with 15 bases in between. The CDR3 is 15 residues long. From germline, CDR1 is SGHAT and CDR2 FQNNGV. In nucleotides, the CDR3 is TGTGCCAGCAGCTCCCAGACTACCCGAACCTACGAGCAGTACTTC. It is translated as CASSSQTTRTYEQYF.

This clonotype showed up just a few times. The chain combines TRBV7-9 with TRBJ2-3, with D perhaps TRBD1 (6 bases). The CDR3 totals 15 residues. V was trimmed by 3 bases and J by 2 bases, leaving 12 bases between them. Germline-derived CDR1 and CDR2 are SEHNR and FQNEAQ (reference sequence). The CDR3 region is CASSLVGDNTDTQYF. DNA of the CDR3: TGTGCCAGCAGCTTGGTCGGGGACAACACAGATACGCAGTATTTT. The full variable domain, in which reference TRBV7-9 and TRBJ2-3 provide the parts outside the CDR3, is DTGVSQNPRHKITKRGQNVTFRCDPISEHNRLYWYRQTLGQGPEFLTYFQNEAQLEKSRLLSDRFSAERPKGSFSTLEIQRTEQGDSAMYLCASSLVGDNTDTQYFGPGTRLTVL.

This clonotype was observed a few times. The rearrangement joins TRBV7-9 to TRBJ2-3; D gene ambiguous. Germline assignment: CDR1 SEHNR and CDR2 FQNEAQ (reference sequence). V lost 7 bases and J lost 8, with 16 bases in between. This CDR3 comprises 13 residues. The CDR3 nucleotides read TGTGCCAGCATCTATGGCACTGGGCTTACGCAGTATTTT. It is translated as CASIYGTGLTQYF.

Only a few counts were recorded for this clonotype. CDR3 nucleotides: TGTGCCAGCAGCTTAGTTCCTTCACTCAGCACAGATACGCAGTATTTT. Translated: CASSLVPSLSTDTQYF. This chain connects TRBV7-8 to TRBJ2-3; D not resolved. V lost 1 base, J lost 0 bases, and 11 bases lay in between. The CDR3 is 16 residues long. Germline loops: CDR1 SGHVS, CDR2 FQNEAQ.

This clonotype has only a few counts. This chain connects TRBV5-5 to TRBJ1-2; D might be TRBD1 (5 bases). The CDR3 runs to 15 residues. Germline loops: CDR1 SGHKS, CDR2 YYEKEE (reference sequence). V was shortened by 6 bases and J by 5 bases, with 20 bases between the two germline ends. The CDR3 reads CASKVSSGPAYGYTF. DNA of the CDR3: TGTGCCAGCAAGGTATCGTCAGGGCCCGCGTATGGCTACACCTTC.

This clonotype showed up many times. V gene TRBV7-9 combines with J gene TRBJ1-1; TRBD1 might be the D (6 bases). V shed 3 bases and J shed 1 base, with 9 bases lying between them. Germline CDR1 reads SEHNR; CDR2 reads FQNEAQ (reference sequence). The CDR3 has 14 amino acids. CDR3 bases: TGTGCCAGCAGCTTCGGACAGACGAACACTGAAGCTTTCTTT. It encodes CASSFGQTNTEAFF. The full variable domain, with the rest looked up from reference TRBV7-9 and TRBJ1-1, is DTGVSQNPRHKITKRGQNVTFRCDPISEHNRLYWYRQTLGQGPEFLTYFQNEAQLEKSRLLSDRFSAERPKGSFSTLEIQRTEQGDSAMYLCASSFGQTNTEAFFGQGTRLTVV.

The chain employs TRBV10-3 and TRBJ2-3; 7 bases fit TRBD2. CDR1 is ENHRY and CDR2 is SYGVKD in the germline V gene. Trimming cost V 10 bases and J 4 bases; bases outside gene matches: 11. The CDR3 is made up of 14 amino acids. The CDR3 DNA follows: TGTGCCACCAAGAGCGGGGTAAGCGCAGATACGCAGTATTTT. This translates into CATKSGVSADTQYF.

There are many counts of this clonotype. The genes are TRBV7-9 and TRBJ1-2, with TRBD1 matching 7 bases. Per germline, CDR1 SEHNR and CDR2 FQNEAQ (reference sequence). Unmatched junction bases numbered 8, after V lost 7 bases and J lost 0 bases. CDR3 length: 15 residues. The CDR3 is CASTTGAAANYGYTF. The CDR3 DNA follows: TGTGCCAGCACCACAGGGGCAGCAGCTAACTATGGCTACACCTTC.

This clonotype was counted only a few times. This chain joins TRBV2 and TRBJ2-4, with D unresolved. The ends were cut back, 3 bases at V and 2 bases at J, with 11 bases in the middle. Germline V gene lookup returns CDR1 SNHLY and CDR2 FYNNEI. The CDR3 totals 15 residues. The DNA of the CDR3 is TGTGCCAGCAGTGACGGAGCGATGTCCAAAAACATTCAGTACTTC. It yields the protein CASSDGAMSKNIQYF.

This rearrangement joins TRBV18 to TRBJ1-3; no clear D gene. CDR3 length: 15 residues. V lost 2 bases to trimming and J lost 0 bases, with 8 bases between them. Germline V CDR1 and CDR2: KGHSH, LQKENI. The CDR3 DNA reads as TGTGCCAGCTCACCAGGCGAACTCTCTGGAAACACCATATATTTT. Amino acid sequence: CASSPGELSGNTIYF. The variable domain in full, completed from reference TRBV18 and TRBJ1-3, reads NAGVMQNPRHLVRRRGQEARLRCSPMKGHSHVYWYRQLPEEGLKFMVYLQKENIIDESGMPKERFSAEFPKEGPSILRIQQVVRGDSAAYFCASSPGELSGNTIYFGEGSWLTVV.

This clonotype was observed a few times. CDR3 sequence (DNA): TGTGCCAGCAGCTTAGTTCTGAGAAATAGCAATCAGCCCCAGCATTTT. Protein sequence: CASSLVLRNSNQPQHF. The chain combines TRBV7-9 with TRBJ1-5; D is ambiguous. This CDR3 contains 16 residues. V gave up 1 base and J gave up 0 bases, with 10 bases separating them. Germline V gene data show CDR1 as SEHNR and CDR2 as FQNEAQ (reference sequence). Looking up the rest from reference TRBV7-9 and TRBJ1-5 gives the full variable domain: DTGVSQNPRHKITKRGQNVTFRCDPISEHNRLYWYRQTLGQGPEFLTYFQNEAQLEKSRLLSDRFSAERPKGSFSTLEIQRTEQGDSAMYLCASSLVLRNSNQPQHFGDGTRLSIL.

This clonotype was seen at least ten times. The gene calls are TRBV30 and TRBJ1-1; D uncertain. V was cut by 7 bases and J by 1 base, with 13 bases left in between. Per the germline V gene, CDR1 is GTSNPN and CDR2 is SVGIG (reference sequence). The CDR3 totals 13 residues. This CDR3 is CALDRVGNTEAFF. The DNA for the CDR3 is TGTGCCTTGGATCGGGTCGGGAACACTGAAGCTTTCTTT.